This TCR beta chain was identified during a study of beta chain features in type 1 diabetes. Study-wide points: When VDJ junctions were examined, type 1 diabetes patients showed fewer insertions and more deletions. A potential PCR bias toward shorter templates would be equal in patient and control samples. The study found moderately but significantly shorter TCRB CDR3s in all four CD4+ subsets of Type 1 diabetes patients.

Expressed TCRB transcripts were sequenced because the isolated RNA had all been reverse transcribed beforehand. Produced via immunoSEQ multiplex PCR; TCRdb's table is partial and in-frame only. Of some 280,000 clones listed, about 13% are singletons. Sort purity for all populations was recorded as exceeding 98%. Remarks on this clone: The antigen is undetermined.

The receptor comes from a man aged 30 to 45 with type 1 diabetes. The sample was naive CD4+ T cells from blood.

The DNA of the CDR3 is TGTGCCATCAAAACACTAGCGGGAGGCTACGAGCAGTACTTC. It codes for CAIKTLAGGYEQYF. This chain joins TRBV10-3 and TRBJ2-7; the match to TRBD2 covers 12 bases. Germline V gives CDR1 ENHRY, CDR2 SYGVKD. This CDR3 contains 14 residues. V gave up 7 bases and J gave up 3 bases; unmatched junction bases: 4.